This is a list of T cell receptor beta chains from one sample in a study of CXCR3-negative and CXCR3-positive naive CD8 T cells. TCRdb re-called the 5' RACE reads; one entry per CDR3 protein, DNA not given. Across more than 75,000 distinct CDR3 sequences, the top ten clones capture approximately 0.62% of the sample. The sequenced sample consisted of naive CXCR3+ CD8+ T cells from blood. The receptors shown here come from a human donor in good health. Some clones in this sample may be carry-over from other donors' samples. CDR3s include the opening cysteine and the closing phenylalanine or tryptophan. Clone size is shown for a subset of rows, as once, few, many or a class of expanded clone.

TRBJ2-1 TRBV7-2 - CASSLVEIGYNEQFF
TRBJ1-5 TRBV29-1 - CSVSGQGNQPQHF
TRBJ2-7 TRBV29-1 - CSVFGGSGYEQYF
TRBJ2-7 TRBV6-6 - CASSLSNAYEQYF
TRBJ2-7 TRBV28 - CASSFRPWEQYF
TRBJ1-1 TRBV6-2/TRBV6-3 - CASTLWVQADNTEAFF
TRBJ2-5 TRBV6-2/TRBV6-3 - CASSPIYGQGETQYF
TRBJ2-3 TRBV25-1 - CASSAGLASPPDTQYF
TRBJ2-3 TRBV28 - CASSSPPAGGIADTQYF
TRBJ2-1 TRBV2 - CASRADRGSGNEQFF
TRBJ2-7 TRBV29-1 - CSAGDREHEQYF
TRBJ1-1 TRBV28 - CASSLTYSLNTEAFF
TRBJ1-4 TRBV7-2 - CASSLTTYLEKLFF
TRBJ2-7 TRBV15 - CATATRENGEQYF
TRBJ2-5 TRBV12-3/TRBV12-4 - CASSGGQGRTQYF
TRBJ2-2 TRBV7-2 - CASSFHSRELFF
TRBJ2-3 TRBV27 - CASSPNSGDTQYF
TRBJ1-2 TRBV12-3/TRBV12-4 - CASSLAGPNYGYTF
TRBJ2-3 TRBV24-1 - CATSDTGRDFSGGTQYF
TRBJ1-2 TRBV6-5 - CASSYASAYGYTF
TRBJ2-3 TRBV7-6 - CASSPVLAGGADTQYF
TRBJ2-7 TRBV20-1 - CSARGLRVAPCEQYF
TRBJ2-2 TRBV10-3 - CAIQNTANTGELFF
TRBJ2-5 TRBV29-1 - CSVEAGDAQETQYF
TRBJ2-1 TRBV4-1 - CASSQDPAGGSYNEQFF
TRBJ2-1 TRBV19 - CASTSGIGGRYNEQFF
TRBJ2-7 TRBV23-1 - CASGSDTGEDYEQYF
TRBJ2-6 TRBV28 - CASSLRGSGANVLTF
TRBJ2-3 TRBV27 - CASSLLAGATDTQYF
TRBJ2-6 TRBV4-2 - CASSQDGNHGANVLTF
TRBJ2-5 TRBV28 - CASSLEAQETQYF
TRBJ1-5 TRBV29-1 - CSVNSNQPQHF
TRBJ1-2 TRBV29-1 - CSFGQGAGYTF
TRBJ2-5 TRBV7-6 - CASVQQGRETQYF
TRBJ2-7 TRBV29-1 - CSVEWPAGTYEQYF
TRBJ1-6 TRBV18 - CASSPGTAQGSPLHF
TRBJ2-3 TRBV10-3 - CAISVGWVAESTDTQYF
TRBJ1-3 TRBV6-6 - CASSYSWGPGNTIYF
TRBJ2-1 TRBV28 - CASKGVNEQFF
TRBJ1-2 TRBV21-1 - CASREDRVGYGYTF
TRBJ2-1 TRBV20-1 medium-sized CSAASGGGFNEQFF